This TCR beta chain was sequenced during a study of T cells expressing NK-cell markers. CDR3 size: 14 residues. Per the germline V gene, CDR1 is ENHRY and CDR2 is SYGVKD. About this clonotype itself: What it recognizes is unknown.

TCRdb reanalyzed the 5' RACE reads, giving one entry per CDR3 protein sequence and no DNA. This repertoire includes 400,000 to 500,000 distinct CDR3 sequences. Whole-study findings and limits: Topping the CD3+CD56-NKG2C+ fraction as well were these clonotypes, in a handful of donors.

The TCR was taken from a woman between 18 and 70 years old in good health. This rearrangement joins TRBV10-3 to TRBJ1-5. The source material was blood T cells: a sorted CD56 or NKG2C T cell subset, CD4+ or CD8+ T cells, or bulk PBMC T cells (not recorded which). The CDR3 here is CATGNPLDNQPQHF.